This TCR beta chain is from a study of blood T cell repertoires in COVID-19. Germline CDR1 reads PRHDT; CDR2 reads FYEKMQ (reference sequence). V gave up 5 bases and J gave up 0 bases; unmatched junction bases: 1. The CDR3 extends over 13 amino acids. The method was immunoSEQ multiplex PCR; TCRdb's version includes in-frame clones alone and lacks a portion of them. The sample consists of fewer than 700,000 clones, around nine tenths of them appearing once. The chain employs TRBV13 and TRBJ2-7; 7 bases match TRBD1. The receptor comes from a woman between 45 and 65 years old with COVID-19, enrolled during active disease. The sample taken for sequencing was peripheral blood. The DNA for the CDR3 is TGTGCCAGCAGCCCAGGGGGCTCCTACGAGCAGTACTTC. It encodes CASSPGGSYEQYF.